This T cell receptor beta chain comes out of a study of blood T cells in healthy people across ages (dated by TCRdb to about 2015). General notes on the study: In model experiments, template switching captured about one uniquely barcoded TCR beta cDNA molecule for every two T cells. Age-related changes in TCR beta repertoire diversity were measured in the study by deep sequencing normalized with unique cDNA molecular identifiers. Four age groups were formed from the donors: young (average 16 years), middle-aged (more than 35), aged (approximately 60) and long-lived (around 82). Donors of different ages were randomly distributed across sequencing lanes to avoid experimental bias. The study analyzed two additional independent replicas of 1 million unique cDNA reads from the same blood draw for two donors, one aged 18 to 29 and one aged 80 or older.

Study-wide conclusions, independent of this receptor: Observed TCR beta diversity correlated strongly with the percentage of naive T cells measured by flow cytometry. As age increased, observed TCR beta diversity per million T cells dropped in a roughly linear way, and a significant reduction was already evident by age 40. Conclusive comparison of naive and antigen-experienced compartments was prevented by the profiling of bulk unsorted PBMCs. The CMV infection status of donors was not known, potentially confounding age-related changes in expanded clonotypes. Estimates of total diversity based on one million sequenced T cells were regarded as lower bounds and as underestimates. Compared with the aged group, the long-lived group had more naive CD4+ T cells, fewer expanded clones and increased TCR diversity, a pattern suggesting age selection.

Preparation of the library involved 5' RACE. Reads for this sample came from an Illumina HiSeq 2500. A second PCR of about 6 to 12 cycles was run with a J-beta primer mix and a sample-barcoded 5' primer. A unique molecular identifier was introduced onto each TCR beta cDNA molecule by a template-switch 5' adaptor carrying 12 random nucleotides. At least 3 million CDR3-containing paired-end reads were obtained from each sample. The Mint cDNA synthesis kit, primed by a TRBC-specific oligonucleotide, was used to synthesize first-strand cDNA from all RNA. After uracil-DNA glycosylase treatment, a first 18-cycle PCR used universal primers M1SS and BC2_uni_R on all cDNA. The paper's processing steps were these. For normalization, 1 million high-quality reads, each with a distinct molecular identifier, were randomly selected from each sample. Instead of being binned into consensus sequences, reads with shared molecular identifiers were discarded. MiTCR, set to a Q25 quality threshold and the strictest error-elimination algorithm, was used for CDR3 identification, clonotype clustering and error correction. Lower-bound total TCR beta diversity was estimated with a nonparametric unseen species model using Euler transformation. TCRdb reprocessed the public reads (quality trimming at Q25 with fastp, clone calling with MiXCR) and kept in-frame beta chains. Records with the same CDR3 protein are collapsed into one entry carrying the most frequent genes and DNA. None of the V and J calls come from the authors' own analysis; TCRdb made them. The table for this sample lists 600,000 to 650,000 distinct CDR3 sequences; about 53% of them were counted only once. The ten largest account for roughly 34% of the sample.

Systemically healthy Caucasian individuals from Russia, some 36 in total and aged about 6 to 95 years, were included as donors. Each donor gave roughly 11 milliliters of peripheral blood, drawn into EDTA-treated Vacutainer tubes. Ficoll-Paque density-gradient centrifugation was used to isolate PBMCs, with at least 6 million per sample. Total RNA was extracted from PBMCs with Trizol reagent, with at least 6 micrograms obtained per sample. Naive CD45RAhigh/CD27high T cell percentages were measured by flow cytometry on a PBMC aliquot from every donor. Details on this clonotype: What antigen it recognizes has not been identified. Qualities for individual bases were not recorded, and no much larger clone is one base off.

The sample was blood. The clonotype originates from a man aged 55-75 years in good health.

The CDR3: CSAAAQGNQPQHF. The DNA reads as follows: TGCAGTGCGGCCGCCCAGGGGAATCAGCCCCAGCATTTT. The chain is assembled from TRBV20-1 and TRBJ1-5; TRBD1 might be the D gene, on 6 matching bases. The germline ends are 13 bases apart after V is trimmed by 6 bases and J by 4 bases. The germline V gene (reference sequence) sets CDR1 to DFQATT and CDR2 to SNEGSKA. Inclusive of the bounding cysteine and phenylalanine, the CDR3 is 13 residues long. The sequence is cut down to CDR3 DNA, 39 bases in frame from base 1.